Following are 10 T cell receptor beta chains from one sample sequenced in a study of T cell clonality in common variable immunodeficiency (dated by TCRdb to the mid-2010s). Library preparation was by the immunoSEQ multiplex PCR assay. TCRdb retrieved this table from immuneACCESS and kept in-frame rearrangements only. Not all clones are present; in checked studies, unresolved V genes account for under half, and no reason is known for the remainder. The table shows about 52,000 clones here, with no singletons. The top ten clonotypes cover approximately 2% of the sample. The sample taken for sequencing was peripheral blood mononuclear cells. The receptors stem from a person aged 18 to 70 in good health.

This clone showed up many times. The read falls 3 residues short of the CDR3 end, and the missing part is taken from the germline J gene. This chain connects TRBV20-1 to TRBJ2-3; TRBD2 matches at 12 bases. Germline CDR1 and CDR2: DFQATT and SNEGSKA (reference sequence). The CDR3 has 16 amino acids. V trimming: 4 bases; J trimming: 6 bases; junction bases outside the gene matches: 11. The sequenced part of the CDR3 DNA is TGCAGTGCTACTCACAAGACTAGCGGGAGTTCGGATACG. It translates to CSATHKTSGSSDT. The entire CDR3 reads CSATHKTSGSSDTQYF.

This clone was observed many times. The read finishes 3 residues shy of the CDR3 end, and the germline J gene is used to complete it. The chain employs TRBV7-7 and TRBJ2-1; unclear D gene. From germline, CDR1 is SSHAT and CDR2 FNYEAQ (reference sequence). This CDR3 is 16 amino acids long. Trimming removed 1 base from V and 4 bases from J, with 14 bases in between. Incomplete CDR3 DNA: TGTGCCAGCAGCTTAGTCTTTGGCTCCTCTTACAATGAG. This gives the protein CASSLVFGSSYNE. The full CDR3 reads CASSLVFGSSYNEQFF.

This clone was seen repeatedly, ten times or more. The CDR3 goes on 3 residues after the read ends, and that part is filled in from the germline J gene. This sequence joins TRBV6-1 and TRBJ1-4, with TRBD1 matching 7 bases. Germline V gene data show CDR1 as MNHNS and CDR2 as SASEGT. V was pared by 3 bases and J by 2 bases, with 3 bases of the junction left unmatched. The CDR3 runs 15 residues. The CDR3 bases that were read are TGTGCCAGCAGTGACCGGACAGGCACTAATGAAAAA. This sequence encodes CASSDRTGTNEK. In full, the CDR3 reads CASSDRTGTNEKLFF.

A remark on this clone: The CDR3 end falls 3 residues outside the read, so it is completed with the germline J gene. The rearrangement joins TRBV11-2 to TRBJ2-7; 9 positions match TRBD1. V lost 5 bases to trimming and J lost 5 bases; unmatched junction nucleotides: 10. Germline loops: CDR1 SGHAT, CDR2 FQNNGV. The CDR3 has 15 amino acids. This CDR3 reads CASSLYRGQGNEQYF. The part of the CDR3 DNA that was read is TGTGCCAGCAGCCTATATCGGGGACAGGGCAACGAG.

With respect to this clone: The missing CDR3 end, 3 residues past where the read stops, is filled in from the germline J gene. The chain is built from TRBV7-9 and TRBJ2-7; 9 bases match TRBD2. Trimming took 2 bases from V and 3 from J; bases not matched to a gene: 5. The CDR3 consists of 15 residues. Germline-derived CDR1 and CDR2 are SEHNR and FQNEAQ (reference sequence). The CDR3 protein is CASSLRGGGVYEQYF. The sequenced CDR3 bases are TGTGCCAGCAGCTTAAGGGGCGGGGGGGTCTACGAG.

This clone came up many times. The read terminates 3 residues ahead of where the CDR3 ends, so the germline J gene completes it. The V and J genes are TRBV20-1 and TRBJ1-6; tentative D call: TRBD1 (6 bases). CDR3 length: 13 amino acids. Trimming shortened V by 2 bases and J by 7 bases, and 9 bases separated the two germline ends. The germline V gene has CDR1 DFQATT and CDR2 SNEGSKA (reference sequence). CDR3 DNA, as far as it was read: TGCAGTGCTAGACAGGGGACCAATTCACCC. This encodes CSARQGTNSP. The CDR3, in full, reads CSARQGTNSPLHF.

This clone was seen at least ten times. Read data end 3 residues before the CDR3 end; the end is taken from the germline J gene. This sequence joins TRBV2 and TRBJ2-6; D remains unclear. V was clipped by 6 bases and J by 1 base, with 10 bases between them. CDR3 length: 15 residues. CDR1 is SNHLY and CDR2 is FYNNEI in the germline V gene. The CDR3 region is CASRRIGSGANVLTF. Incomplete CDR3 DNA: TGTGCCAGCAGACGGATCGGGTCTGGGGCCAACGTC.

This clone was seen many times. The read falls 3 residues short of the CDR3 end, and the missing part is taken from the germline J gene. This chain links TRBV5-1 with TRBJ1-2; 8 nucleotides agree with TRBD1. After removal of 0 bases from V and 7 bases from J, the junction contained 23 bases not matched to a gene. This CDR3 has 20 amino acids. Germline values: CDR1 SGHRS, CDR2 YFSETQ. The CDR3 spells CASSLAPIGQGPPVYVGYTF. The DNA read from the CDR3 is TGCGCCAGCAGCTTGGCCCCCATTGGACAGGGCCCCCCCGTCTACGTTGGC.

In its sample, this clone was seen many times. The read ends 3 residues shy of where the CDR3 ends; the end is completed using the germline J gene. The V call is TRBV5-1, the J call TRBJ2-5; 13 nucleotides line up with TRBD2. CDR3 length: 17 amino acids. Unmatched junction bases numbered 5, after V lost 3 bases and J lost 0 bases. Per the germline V gene, CDR1 is SGHRS and CDR2 is YFSETQ. CDR3 region: CASSSGLAGKYQETQYF. CDR3 DNA, as far as it was read: TGCGCCAGCAGCTCGGGACTAGCGGGGAAGTACCAAGAGACC.

This clone was seen only a few times. Read data end 3 residues before the CDR3 end; the end is taken from the germline J gene. The chain employs TRBV2 and TRBJ2-2; weak D call: TRBD2 (6 bases). Germline values: CDR1 SNHLY, CDR2 FYNNEI. Trimming stripped 5 bases from V and 7 bases from J, with 8 bases between. The CDR3 spans 12 residues. Partial CDR3 DNA: TGTGCCAGCAGTCCCGGGGGCGGGGAG. Amino acid sequence: CASSPGGGE. The CDR3 as a whole reads CASSPGGGELFF.